The entry that follows covers one T cell receptor (beta chain) sequence. The antigen is undetermined. A much larger clone is a single base away; this may be a read error. The sample comes from a study of blood T cells in healthy people across ages. Study context: Capturing about one barcoded beta molecule per two T cells was achieved by template switching.

The CDR3 runs 14 residues. Germline V CDR1 and CDR2: LGHNA, YNFKEQ. Sample-barcoded 5' priming and a J-beta primer mix drove a second PCR of about 6 to 12 cycles. One entry per CDR3 protein, called by TCRdb with MiXCR from the 5' RACE reads. Of over 550,000 distinct CDR3 sequences listed, less than 35% are singletons. Study-level results: The fall in TCR beta diversity per million T cells was roughly linear with age.

Material for sequencing was blood. V usage is TRBV4-2 and J usage is TRBJ2-1; TRBD2 matches 8 bases. The J call may be incorrect, as the DNA end agrees better with TRBJ2-7. The origin of this receptor is a woman older than 75 in good health. This CDR3 reads CASDSGGGYNEQYF. DNA of the CDR3: TGTGCCAGCGACTCGGGGGGGGGTTACAATGAGCAGTACTTC.